This T cell receptor (beta chain) was profiled in a study of shared clonotypes between healthy human individuals. Study at large: The study drew on a couple of women and three men aged 18 to 49 as donors.

V lost 6 bases and J lost 1, with 9 bases in between. The CDR3 has 14 residues. CDR1 and CDR2 (germline): MRHNA, SNTAGT. The assay used deep level. Profiling relied on immunoSEQ multiplex PCR, and the TCRdb table lists in-frame clones only, not all of them. The sample lists around 430,000 clones, about four fifths occurring once. What was sequenced was PBMCs. The sequence came from a woman in her thirties or forties in good health. Some clones in this sample may be carry-over from other donors' samples. This chain joins TRBV6-4 and TRBJ2-2; perhaps TRBD2 as D (6 bases). CDR3 nucleotides: TGTGCCAGCAGGGCGGGGCAGAACACCGGGGAGCTGTTTTTT. The encoded protein is CASRAGQNTGELFF.